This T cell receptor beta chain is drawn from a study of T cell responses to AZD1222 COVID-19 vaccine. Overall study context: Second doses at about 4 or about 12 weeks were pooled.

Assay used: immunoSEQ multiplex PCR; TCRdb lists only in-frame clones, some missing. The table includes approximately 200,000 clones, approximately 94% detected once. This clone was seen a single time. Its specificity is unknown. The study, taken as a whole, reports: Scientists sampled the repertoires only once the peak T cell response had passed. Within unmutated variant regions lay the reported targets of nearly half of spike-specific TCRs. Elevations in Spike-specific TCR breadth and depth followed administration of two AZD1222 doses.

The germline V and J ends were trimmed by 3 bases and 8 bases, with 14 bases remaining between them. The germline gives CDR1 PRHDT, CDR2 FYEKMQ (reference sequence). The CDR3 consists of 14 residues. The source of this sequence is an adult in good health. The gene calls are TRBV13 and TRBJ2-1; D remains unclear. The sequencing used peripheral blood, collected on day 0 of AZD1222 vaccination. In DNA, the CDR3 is TGTGCCAGCAGCTTCATCAATGGTCGGGATGAGCAGTTCTTC. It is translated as CASSFINGRDEQFF.